The present TCR beta chain was sequenced within a study of T cells after yellow fever vaccination. Study results and caveats: The booster saw the reappearance of most primary-vaccination clones (nearly 98% CD4, roughly 90% CD8). Weaker, the secondary response peaked sooner, at day 5 versus 15.

This clonotype was seen many times. Its antigen remains unidentified. TCRdb independently ran MiXCR on the 5' RACE reads; one entry per CDR3 protein. Found here are some 350,000 distinct CDR3 sequences, roughly 4.3% of them singletons; the top ten hold about 26%. With 9 bases removed from V and 3 bases from J, the gap between germline ends came to 11 bases. This CDR3 has 13 residues. Germline V lookup: CDR1 MNHNY, CDR2 SVGAGI (reference sequence). V and J are TRBV6-6 and TRBJ2-2, with D perhaps matching TRBD1 (6 bases). The source of this sequence is a man in his late teens or twenties who received the YFV17D yellow fever vaccine. Specimen: PBMCs, collected 5 days after the yellow fever booster vaccination. The CDR3 DNA sequence: TGTGCCAGTCAGGGGTTAGACACCGGGGAGCTGTTTTTT. This gives the protein CASQGLDTGELFF.